A single sample is the source of the 19 T cell receptor beta chains below, sequenced in a study of T-cell memory formation after mild COVID-19. TCRdb called the 5' RACE reads again in MiXCR, with one record for every CDR3 protein. The sample consists of roughly 130,000 distinct CDR3 sequences, around 6.3% of them appearing once. Sequencing was carried out using PBMCs or a T cell subset sorted from them (not recorded which). These receptors were obtained from an adult woman who had mild COVID-19 (a few samples of this study predate the infection). Cell type and time point are not known.

This clonotype came up many times. The chain is built from TRBV4-2 and TRBJ2-7; 11 bases agree with TRBD1. The J segment lost 2 bases and the V segment lost 4 bases, leaving 4 bases of the junction unmatched. Germline lookup yields CDR1 LGHNA and CDR2 YNFKEQ. The CDR3 is made up of 15 amino acids. CDR3 residues: CASSPTGQGAYEQYF. CDR3 DNA sequence: TGTGCCAGCAGCCCAACGGGACAGGGGGCCTACGAGCAGTACTTC.

The CDR3 is CASSQRRANTGELFF. The CDR3 nucleotides are TGTGCCAGCAGCCAAAGGCGGGCTAACACCGGGGAGCTGTTTTTT. The V gene is TRBV14, the J gene TRBJ2-2; perhaps TRBD2 as D (5 bases). V was trimmed by 2 bases and J by 2 bases, leaving 9 bases between them. In germline, CDR1 is SGHDN, CDR2 FVKESK. The CDR3 consists of 15 residues. Complete variable domain (other parts from reference TRBV14 and TRBJ2-2): EAGVTQFPSHSVIEKGQTVTLRCDPISGHDNLYWYRRVMGKEIKFLLHFVKESKQDESGMPNNRFLAERTGGTYSTLKVQPAELEDSGVYFCASSQRRANTGELFFGEGSRLTVL.

This clonotype has more than one count but fewer than ten. This rearrangement joins TRBV7-2 to TRBJ2-3; no clear D. The germline V and J ends were trimmed by 1 base and 1 base, with 9 bases remaining between them. CDR3 size: 15 residues. CDR1 is SGHTA and CDR2 is FQGNSA in the germline V gene. CDR3 residues: CASSLGDWGTDTQYF. The CDR3 DNA reads as TGTGCCAGCAGCTTAGGGGATTGGGGCACAGATACGCAGTATTTT.

The chain employs TRBV11-2 and TRBJ1-2, with 7 bases identical to TRBD1. The CDR3 sequence is 15 residues long. V was clipped by 0 bases and J by 5 bases; unmatched bases: 6. Germline CDR1 is SGHAT and CDR2 is FQNNGV. The CDR3 spells CASSLDDRVDYGYTF. CDR3 DNA: TGTGCCAGCAGCTTAGACGACAGGGTTGATTATGGCTACACCTTC.

There are a few counts of this clonotype. This rearrangement joins TRBV7-9 to TRBJ1-2, with D unclear. This CDR3 contains 14 residues. The germline CDR1 and CDR2 sequences are SEHNR and FQNEAQ (reference sequence). V was clipped by 5 bases and J by 3 bases, with 13 bases between them. This chain's CDR3 is CASSHHNPDYGYTF. CDR3 DNA: TGTGCCAGCAGCCATCACAACCCGGACTATGGCTACACCTTC.

This clonotype was counted many times. The chain has TRBV6-2 or TRBV6-3 and TRBJ2-7, with 9 positions matching TRBD2. V lost 5 bases and J lost 0; bases outside the gene matches: 14. The CDR3 has 18 residues. Germline V CDR1 and CDR2: MNHEY, SVGEGT. DNA of the CDR3: TGTGCCAGCAGTCAACACCGACCGACTAGCGGCTACTCCTACGAGCAGTACTTC. This gives the protein CASSQHRPTSGYSYEQYF.

This clonotype has a count of ten or more. V is TRBV12-3 or TRBV12-4 and J is TRBJ2-5; 9 positions agree with TRBD1. CDR3 length equals 14 residues. V lost 3 bases to trimming and J lost 4 bases; unmatched junction nucleotides: 3. CDR3 residues: CASSLGQGAETQYF. The CDR3 nucleotides are TGTGCCAGCAGTTTGGGACAGGGAGCAGAGACCCAGTACTTC.

This clonotype showed up just a few times. V is TRBV10-3 and J is TRBJ1-2; D unresolved. Germline V lookup: CDR1 ENHRY, CDR2 SYGVKD. V was cut by 6 bases and J by 2 bases, with 19 bases left in between. The CDR3 has 16 amino acids. CDR3 DNA sequence: TGTGCCATCAGCGATCCCAGGTTGTTGGGGAACTATGGCTACACCTTC. It specifies CAISDPRLLGNYGYTF.

The chain recombines TRBV23-1 with TRBJ2-2; 12 bases agree with TRBD1. TRBV23-1 is sorted into the ORF group, with uncertain function. This CDR3 is 15 amino acids long. V lost 8 bases to trimming and J lost 9 bases; unmatched junction nucleotides: 10. The CDR3 loop is CASPQGDRGRRELFF. The CDR3, as DNA: TGCGCCAGCCCACAGGGGGACAGGGGGCGCCGGGAGCTGTTTTTT.

This clonotype was seen a handful of times. The rearrangement joins TRBV30 to TRBJ2-5; the D call may be TRBD1 or TRBD2 (6 bases each). This CDR3 has 14 amino acids. Per the germline V gene, CDR1 is GTSNPN and CDR2 is SVGIG (reference sequence). With 0 bases removed from V and 7 bases from J, the gap between germline ends came to 15 bases. The chain's CDR3 is CAWSVKAGGGTQYF. Here the CDR3 DNA reads TGTGCCTGGAGTGTAAAAGCTGGAGGGGGGACCCAGTACTTC. Complete variable domain (other parts from reference TRBV30 and TRBJ2-5): SQTIHQWPATLVQPVGSPLSLECTVEGTSNPNLYWYRQAAGRGLQLLFYSVGIGQISSEVPQNLSASRPQDRQFILSSKKLLLSDSGFYLCAWSVKAGGGTQYFGPGTRLLVL.

In its sample, this clonotype was seen many times. This rearrangement joins TRBV20-1 to TRBJ2-1; 9 bases align to TRBD1. V gave up 6 bases and J gave up 4 bases; unmatched junction bases: 7. Germline V lookup: CDR1 DFQATT, CDR2 SNEGSKA (reference sequence). CDR3 size: 14 residues. The CDR3 here is CSAEGQGAYNEQFF. The CDR3 nucleotides are TGCAGTGCGGAGGGACAGGGTGCGTACAATGAGCAGTTCTTC.

J is TRBJ2-5 and V is TRBV9; D is ambiguous. CDR1 is SGDLS, CDR2 YYNGEE, per germline. V gave up 0 bases and J gave up 5 bases, with 8 bases separating them. CDR3 length: 13 residues. The CDR3 spells CASSVDVGETQYF. CDR3 nucleotides: TGTGCCAGCAGCGTAGATGTAGGTGAGACCCAGTACTTC.

At least ten counts were recorded for this clonotype. This sequence joins TRBV12-3 or TRBV12-4 and TRBJ1-4; D unresolved. The CDR3 runs to 13 residues. V was cut by 3 bases and J by 6 bases, with 8 bases left in between. As DNA, the CDR3 is TGTGCCAGCAGTTTGGGCTCCCATGAAAAACTGTTTTTT. This translates into CASSLGSHEKLFF.

The table lists this clonotype with a few counts. The rearrangement uses TRBV12-3 or TRBV12-4 and TRBJ1-2, with D perhaps TRBD1 (5 bases). The CDR3 sequence is 11 residues long. V was shortened by 6 bases and J by 8 bases, with 10 bases between the two germline ends. The chain's CDR3 is CASRGRGGYTF. Written as DNA, the CDR3 is TGTGCCAGCAGGGGACGCGGGGGCTACACCTTC.

This clonotype has only a few counts. This rearrangement joins TRBV5-1 to TRBJ2-5; D unresolved. Trimming removed 0 bases at V and 4 bases at J, with 7 bases between. CDR1 SGHRS and CDR2 YFSETQ come from the germline V gene. The CDR3 length is 13 residues. The CDR3 region is CASSLVHRETQYF. CDR3 sequence (DNA): TGCGCCAGCAGCTTGGTTCACAGAGAGACCCAGTACTTC.

This clonotype was seen many times. The chain is built from TRBV11-2 and TRBJ2-1, with D perhaps matching TRBD2 (6 bases). Trimming cost V 3 bases and J 8 bases, with 14 bases left between them. Germline CDR1 and CDR2: SGHAT and FQNNGV. This CDR3 contains 14 residues. The CDR3 region is CASSLDYPKDEQFF. The CDR3 DNA follows: TGTGCCAGCAGCTTGGACTACCCCAAGGATGAGCAGTTCTTC.

This clonotype was recorded at least ten times. The chain is built from TRBV20-1 and TRBJ2-1, with 10 bases fitting TRBD1. CDR1 is DFQATT, CDR2 SNEGSKA, per germline (reference sequence). The CDR3 is 14 amino acids. J lost 6 bases, V lost 6 bases, and 8 bases had no gene match. DNA of the CDR3: TGCAGTGCGTATGGGACAGGGGACATCAATGAGCAGTTCTTC. The encoded protein is CSAYGTGDINEQFF.

This clonotype turned up a few times. The chain is built from TRBV7-3 and TRBJ2-3; D might be TRBD1 or TRBD2, each matching 5 bases. The V gene's germline CDR1 is SGHTA and CDR2 FQGTGA. The ends were cut back, 7 bases at V and 14 bases at J, with 28 bases in the middle. The CDR3 runs to 15 residues. This chain's CDR3 is CASIQGPGTSRPGYF. The CDR3 DNA sequence: TGTGCCAGCATTCAGGGTCCCGGGACCTCCCGACCGGGGTATTTT.

This clonotype appeared many times. V is TRBV4-2 and J is TRBJ2-3, with no clear D. The V gene lost 1 base and the J gene lost 2 bases, with 10 bases spanning the gap. CDR3 length equals 15 residues. CDR1 and CDR2 (germline): LGHNA, YNFKEQ. As DNA, the CDR3 is TGTGCCAGCAGCCAAGCCGTCCTCCCCACAGATACGCAGTATTTT. This encodes CASSQAVLPTDTQYF.